This T cell receptor (beta chain) originates from a study of cytomegalovirus exposure and HLA in healthy donors. General study results and limits: A link between a missense DCLRE1C variant and TCR beta V- and J-gene trimming emerged from a later analysis. Cytomegalovirus association was assigned to over 150 TCR beta chains.

Remarks on this clone: Its antigen remains unknown.

Though nominally healthy at sampling, donors likely had unrecorded immune exposures. It was with 60 Vbeta and 13 Jbeta primers that the PCR ran. Per the authors' pipeline: Roughly 83 million unique TCR beta chains, roughly 11 million of them shared, were counted by a later analysis. Sequencing used immunoSEQ multiplex PCR; TCRdb keeps in-frame clones, though not all of them. The V and J calls and the clone size are those of that table, but D and trimming were determined from the DNA. Altogether 100,000 or so clones are present, approximately 85% being singletons, with the ten largest covering about 3.9%. The sequencing sample was made of PBMCs. This TCR was recovered from a man under 40 in good health and CMV-seronegative.

In nucleotides, the CDR3 is TGTGCCAGCAGACCCGGGGTACCCTCCTACAATGAGCAGTTCTTC. Protein: CASRPGVPSYNEQFF. The chain is built from TRBV28 and TRBJ2-1; possible D gene TRBD2, 5 bases. This CDR3 contains 15 residues. Germline loops: CDR1 MDHEN, CDR2 SYDVKM. Trimming removed 6 bases from V and 0 bases from J, with 12 bases in between.